The 29 T cell receptor beta chains in this list originate from one sample, sequenced in a study of blood T cell repertoires in COVID-19 (dated by TCRdb to 2018 to 2020). The library was made by the immunoSEQ multiplex PCR assay. Entries here come from immuneACCESS through TCRdb and include only in-frame sequences with V and J called. Some clones fail to appear in such tables; in the studies checked, an unresolved V gene covers under half of the shortfall, and the cause of the remainder is unknown. Recorded for this sample are about 78,000 clones; around nine tenths of them occurred a single time. 4.5% to 5% of the sample lies in the top ten. Input material: peripheral blood. These receptors were collected from a man aged 50 to 59 with active or convalescent COVID-19.

This clone was counted a few times. This chain connects TRBV7-2 to TRBJ2-3; 7 nucleotides align to TRBD2. The germline CDR1 and CDR2 sequences are SGHTA and FQGNSA. V lost 6 bases to trimming and J lost 2 bases; unmatched junction nucleotides: 2. This CDR3 is 13 amino acids long. This chain's CDR3 is CASRGLYTDTQYF. As DNA, the CDR3 is TGTGCCAGCAGGGGACTATACACAGATACGCAGTATTTT.

V and J are TRBV15 and TRBJ2-7; D is unresolved. CDR3 length: 13 residues. Per the germline V gene, CDR1 is LNHNV and CDR2 is YYDKDF (reference sequence). The V end was cut by 0 bases, the J end by 7 bases, with 10 bases between. The CDR3 DNA reads TGTGCCACCAGCAGAGATGCAGGTCGGGAGCAGTACGTC. It yields the protein CATSRDAGREQYV.

This clone has more than one count but fewer than ten. The chain uses TRBV5-4 and TRBJ1-6, with 8 bases matching TRBD1. Per the germline V gene, CDR1 is SGHNT and CDR2 is YYREEE (reference sequence). V shed 3 bases and J 9 bases; nucleotides not matched to a gene: 11. This CDR3 contains 16 residues. The CDR3 here is CASSSDRDMTSSPLHF. The CDR3 nucleotides are TGTGCCAGCAGCTCGGACAGGGATATGACAAGTTCACCCCTCCACTTT.

This clone was counted only a few times. The chain recombines TRBV18 with TRBJ2-5; 9 bases are shared with TRBD2. The germline gives CDR1 KGHSH, CDR2 LQKENI. This CDR3 region has 15 residues. Trimming removed 1 base from V and 1 base from J; junction bases left unmatched: 1. CDR3 DNA: TGTGCCAGCTCACCACGAGCGGGGGGCCAAGAGACCCAGTACTTC. Translating gives CASSPRAGGQETQYF.

V usage is TRBV7-8 and J usage is TRBJ1-1; 7 bases agree with TRBD1. Losses at the gene ends were 1 base for V and 7 bases for J; bases not matched to a gene: 9. Germline V gene sequence: CDR1 SGHVS, CDR2 FQNEAQ. The CDR3 loop spans 15 amino acids. The DNA of the CDR3 is TGTGCCAGCAGCTTAGTAATTGCGGGGACAGTTGAAGCTTTCTTT. Protein sequence: CASSLVIAGTVEAFF.

The CDR3 here is CASSSPGGTEAFF. CDR3 bases: TGTGCCAGCAGTTCCCCGGGGGGCACTGAAGCTTTCTTT. The chain links TRBV6-5 to TRBJ1-1; TRBD1 might be the D (5 bases). V dropped 4 bases and J dropped 4 bases, with 10 bases sitting between them. CDR1 is MNHEY, CDR2 SVGAGI, per germline. The CDR3 runs to 13 residues.

V is TRBV19 and J is TRBJ2-5; TRBD2 is a possible D gene (6 bases). Germline V gives CDR1 LNHDA, CDR2 SQIVND (reference sequence). This CDR3 spans 14 amino acids. Trimming pared 3 bases from V and 5 bases from J, leaving 13 bases between. The DNA of the CDR3 is TGTGCCAGTAGTATTGGGTCGGGGGAGGAGACCCAGTACTTC. This translates into CASSIGSGEETQYF.

The chain links TRBV29-1 to TRBJ1-2; the match to TRBD1 covers 10 bases. J was trimmed by 8 bases and V by 6 bases; bases with no gene match: 3. In germline, CDR1 is SQVTM, CDR2 ANQGSEA. The CDR3 has 11 amino acids. The CDR3 is CSVGTGEGYTF. CDR3 coding DNA: TGCAGCGTAGGGACAGGGGAGGGCTACACCTTC.

The rearrangement joins TRBV27 to TRBJ1-2; TRBD1 agrees at 8 bases. The CDR3 runs 14 residues. The J segment lost 6 bases and the V segment lost 3 bases, leaving 6 bases of the junction unmatched. Germline CDR1 MNHEY, CDR2 SMNVEV (reference sequence). The CDR3 bases are TGTGCCAGCAGTTTCCACAGGGGGGGAAATGGCTACACCTTC. Its translation: CASSFHRGGNGYTF.

The gene calls are TRBV27 and TRBJ2-3, with D maybe TRBD2 (7 bases). CDR3 size: 15 residues. Germline CDR1 reads MNHEY; CDR2 reads SMNVEV (reference sequence). V was trimmed by 5 bases and J by 5 bases, leaving 17 bases between them. The CDR3 DNA reads TGTGCCAGCAGTACTCAATACAGGGAGGGAGATACGCAGTATTTT. This codes for CASSTQYREGDTQYF.

The V and J genes are TRBV30 and TRBJ1-6; D is uncertain. V lost 3 bases and J 3 bases, leaving 12 bases between the germline ends. Per germline, CDR1 GTSNPN and CDR2 SVGIG (reference sequence). The CDR3 runs 15 residues. In DNA, the CDR3 is TGTGCCTGGAGCCGCCGGAGCCTCTATAATTCACCCCTCCACTTT. It specifies CAWSRRSLYNSPLHF.

The V call is TRBV7-2, the J call TRBJ1-1; the D gene is possibly TRBD1 (5 bases). The CDR3 sequence is 13 residues long. Trimming stripped 3 bases from V and 10 bases from J, with 15 bases between. In germline, CDR1 is SGHTA, CDR2 FQGNSA. CDR3 DNA: TGTGCCAGCAGCTTTATGCTGGTCGGGGGAGCTTTCTTT. This translates into CASSFMLVGGAFF.

The DNA of the CDR3 is TGTGCCAGTATGGGCTCGAGCGAGACCCAGTACTTC. This encodes CASMGSSETQYF. The rearrangement uses TRBV19 and TRBJ2-5; D gene ambiguous. Trimming stripped 7 bases from V and 5 bases from J, with 11 bases between. This CDR3 is built from 12 residues. Germline assignment: CDR1 LNHDA and CDR2 SQIVND (reference sequence).

The chain employs TRBV6-5 and TRBJ1-6; D is unresolved. Germline CDR1 MNHEY, CDR2 SVGAGI. The CDR3 totals 13 residues. V dropped 7 bases and J dropped 0 bases, with 4 bases sitting between them. CDR3 DNA: TGTGCCAGCAAGAGCTCCTATAATTCACCCCTCCACTTT. Its translation: CASKSSYNSPLHF.

The chain links TRBV5-4 to TRBJ2-3; 10 bases agree with TRBD1. The CDR3 covers 16 residues. Germline V gene data show CDR1 as SGHNT and CDR2 as YYREEE (reference sequence). Trimming cost V 4 bases and J 5 bases; bases outside gene matches: 10. The CDR3 protein is CASSAERQGAGDTQYF. The DNA for the CDR3 is TGTGCCAGCAGCGCGGAAAGACAGGGGGCAGGAGATACGCAGTATTTT.

The chain is built from TRBV5-4 and TRBJ2-6, with unresolved D. CDR3 length: 15 amino acids. V lost 4 bases and J 4 bases, leaving 12 bases between the germline ends. Germline V lookup: CDR1 SGHNT, CDR2 YYREEE (reference sequence). Here the CDR3 DNA reads TGTGCCAGCAGCCCCCTTAGCCAGGGGGCCAACGTCCTGACTTTC. Its protein product is CASSPLSQGANVLTF. Filled out from reference TRBV5-4 and TRBJ2-6, the complete variable domain reads ETGVTQSPTHLIKTRGQQVTLRCSSQSGHNTVSWYQQALGQGPQFIFQYYREEENGRGNFPPRFSGLQFPNYSSELNVNALELDDSALYLCASSPLSQGANVLTFGAGSRLTVL.

This clone was observed once. Other DNA sequences in this sample translate to the same CDR3. The CDR3 DNA follows: TGTGCCAGCAGAGGGACAGGTCTGAACACCGGGGAGCTGTTTTTT. This encodes CASRGTGLNTGELFF. V usage is TRBV6-5 and J usage is TRBJ2-2; 8 nucleotides align to TRBD1. The germline CDR1 and CDR2 sequences are MNHEY and SVGAGI. V was clipped by 6 bases and J by 1 base; unmatched bases: 4. This CDR3 contains 15 residues.

This clone was seen a single time. The V call is TRBV28, the J call TRBJ2-1; 7 nucleotides align to TRBD1. CDR1 and CDR2 (germline): MDHEN, SYDVKM. Unmatched junction bases numbered 10, after V lost 5 bases and J lost 6 bases. The CDR3 covers 15 residues. The CDR3 nucleotides read TGTGCCAGCAGTACCGGGACAGAGTATTTCAATGAGCAGTTCTTC. It specifies CASSTGTEYFNEQFF.

The CDR3 sequence: CASSSGLYGYTF. The CDR3 coding sequence is TGTGCCAGCAGTTCTGGCTTATATGGCTACACCTTC. The chain has TRBV6-6 and TRBJ1-2; D is undetermined. The CDR3 is 12 residues long. The V end lost 4 bases, the J end lost 5 bases, and 8 bases lay between the germline ends. In germline, CDR1 is MNHNY, CDR2 SVGAGI (reference sequence).

V gene TRBV6-1 combines with J gene TRBJ2-3; D unclear. This CDR3 contains 14 residues. Germline V gene lookup returns CDR1 MNHNS and CDR2 SASEGT. Trimming removed 3 bases at V and 0 bases at J, with 7 bases between. Written as DNA, the CDR3 is TGTGCCAGCAGTGATCCCCTAAGCACAGATACGCAGTATTTT. Its protein is CASSDPLSTDTQYF.

This chain connects TRBV5-1 to TRBJ2-3, with TRBD1 identical over 9 bases. Germline lookup yields CDR1 SGHRS and CDR2 YFSETQ. Trimming at V came to 0 bases and at J to 5 bases, leaving 1 base not matched to a gene. CDR3 length: 14 residues. This chain's CDR3 is CASSLDRGRDTQYF. CDR3 DNA sequence: TGCGCCAGCAGCTTGGACAGGGGGCGAGATACGCAGTATTTT.

This clone showed up just a few times. The chain employs TRBV5-1 and TRBJ2-1, with 16 bases matching TRBD2. Per germline, CDR1 SGHRS and CDR2 YFSETQ. The V gene end was trimmed by 4 bases and the J gene end by 7 bases; junction bases not matched to a gene: 8. CDR3 length: 17 amino acids. The CDR3 protein is CASSPGLAGGPGNEQFF. The CDR3 coding sequence is TGCGCCAGCAGCCCGGGACTAGCGGGGGGGCCTGGGAATGAGCAGTTCTTC.

The rearrangement joins TRBV5-6 to TRBJ1-2; no clear D gene. The germline CDR1 and CDR2 sequences are SGHDT and YYEEEE. Trimming pared 0 bases from V and 4 bases from J, leaving 7 bases between. The CDR3 loop spans 13 amino acids. CDR3 coding DNA: TGTGCCAGCAGCTTGGCGGCGGCCTATGGCTACACCTTC. This codes for CASSLAAAYGYTF. Filled out from reference TRBV5-6 and TRBJ1-2, the complete variable domain reads DAGVTQSPTHLIKTRGQQVTLRCSPKSGHDTVSWYQQALGQGPQFIFQYYEEEERQRGNFPDRFSGHQFPNYSSELNVNALLLGDSALYLCASSLAAAYGYTFGSGTRLTVV.

V gene TRBV5-1 combines with J gene TRBJ1-1; no reliable D call. Looked up from germline, CDR1 is SGHRS and CDR2 is YFSETQ. The ends were cut back, 5 bases at V and 1 base at J, with 9 bases in the middle. The CDR3 is 13 amino acids. The CDR3 DNA is TGCGCCAGCAGGGAGGTCGGGAACACTGAAGCTTTCTTT. This codes for CASREVGNTEAFF.

This sequence joins TRBV19 and TRBJ2-1, with a possible D match to TRBD2 (5 bases). There are 14 residues in the CDR3. The ends were cut back, 3 bases at V and 5 bases at J, with 11 bases in the middle. Germline loops: CDR1 LNHDA, CDR2 SQIVND (reference sequence). DNA for the CDR3: TGTGCCAGTAGTATTGAGTTTAGCGACAATGAGCAGTTCTTC. Translating gives CASSIEFSDNEQFF.

The CDR3 reads CASSRGQGRSTDTQYF. The DNA for the CDR3 is TGTGCCAGCAGCCGCGGACAGGGAAGGAGCACAGATACGCAGTATTTT. V and J are TRBV3-1 (or the pseudogene TRBV3-2) and TRBJ2-3; 8 nucleotides agree with TRBD1. J was trimmed by 0 bases and V by 4 bases; bases with no gene match: 6. CDR3 length equals 16 residues. Germline V gene data show CDR1 as LGHDT and CDR2 as YNNKEL (reference sequence).

The V and J genes are TRBV11-3 and TRBJ2-1; 10 nucleotides line up with TRBD2. Germline V gives CDR1 SGHNT, CDR2 YENEEA. This CDR3 spans 15 amino acids. J lost 9 bases, V lost 3 bases, and 8 bases had no gene match. This chain's CDR3 is CASSLGAGGQVEQFF. CDR3 nucleotide sequence: TGTGCCAGCAGCTTGGGAGCGGGGGGGCAAGTTGAGCAGTTCTTC. Combining the CDR3 with reference TRBV11-3 and TRBJ2-1 gives the whole variable domain EAGVVQSPRYKIIEKKQPVAFWCNPISGHNTLYWYLQNLGQGPELLIRYENEEAVDDSQLPKDRFSAERLKGVDSTLKIQPAELGDSAVYLCASSLGAGGQVEQFFGPGTRLTVL.

The chain combines TRBV3-1 (or the pseudogene TRBV3-2) with TRBJ2-2; D unresolved. Looked up from germline, CDR1 is LGHDT and CDR2 is YNNKEL (reference sequence). The V gene lost 2 bases and the J gene lost 5 bases, with 6 bases spanning the gap. The CDR3 has 13 amino acids. The CDR3 protein is CASSQMSTGELFF. CDR3 nucleotides: TGTGCCAGCAGCCAAATGAGTACCGGGGAGCTGTTTTTT.

The chain combines TRBV2 with TRBJ2-1; D ambiguous. The CDR3 is 12 residues long. V was cut by 6 bases and J by 4 bases, with 7 bases left in between. The V gene's germline CDR1 is SNHLY and CDR2 FYNNEI. The CDR3 is CASRAGYNEQFF. The CDR3 coding sequence is TGTGCCAGCAGGGCAGGTTACAATGAGCAGTTCTTC.